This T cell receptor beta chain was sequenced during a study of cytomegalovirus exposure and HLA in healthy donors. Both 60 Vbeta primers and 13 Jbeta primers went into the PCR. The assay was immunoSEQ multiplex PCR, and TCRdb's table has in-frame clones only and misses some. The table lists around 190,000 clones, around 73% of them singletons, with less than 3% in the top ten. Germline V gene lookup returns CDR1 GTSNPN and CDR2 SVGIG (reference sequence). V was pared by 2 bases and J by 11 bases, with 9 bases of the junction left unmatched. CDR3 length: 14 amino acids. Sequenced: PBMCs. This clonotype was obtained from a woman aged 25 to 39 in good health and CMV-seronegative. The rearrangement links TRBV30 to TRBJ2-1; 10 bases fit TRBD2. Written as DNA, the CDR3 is TGTGCCTGGAGTAGGAGCGGGAGGGCCGCTAAGCAGTTCTTC. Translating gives CAWSRSGRAAKQFF.